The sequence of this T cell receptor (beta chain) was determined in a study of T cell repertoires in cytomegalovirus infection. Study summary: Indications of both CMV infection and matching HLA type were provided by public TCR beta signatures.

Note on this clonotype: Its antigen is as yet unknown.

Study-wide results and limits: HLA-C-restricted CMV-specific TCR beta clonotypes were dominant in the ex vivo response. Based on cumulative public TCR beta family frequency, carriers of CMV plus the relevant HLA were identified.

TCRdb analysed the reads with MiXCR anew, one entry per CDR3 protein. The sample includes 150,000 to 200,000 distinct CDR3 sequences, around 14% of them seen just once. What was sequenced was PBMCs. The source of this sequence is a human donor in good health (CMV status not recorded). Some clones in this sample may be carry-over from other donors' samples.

CDR3 nucleotide sequence: TGTGCCAGCAGCGCCTTTACAGGGGGCCCGAACACTGAAGCTTTCTTT. Translation gives CASSAFTGGPNTEAFF. The chain combines TRBV2 with TRBJ1-1, with 9 bases fitting TRBD1. V shed 6 bases, J shed 1 base, and the junction held 9 bases outside the gene matches. CDR3 length equals 16 residues. In germline, CDR1 is SNHLY, CDR2 FYNNEI. Full variable domain (remainder filled in from reference TRBV2 and TRBJ1-1): EPEVTQTPSHQVTQMGQEVILRCVPISNHLYFYWYRQILGQKVEFLVSFYNNEISEKSEIFDDQFSVERPDGSNFTLKIRSTKLEDSAMYFCASSAFTGGPNTEAFFGQGTRLTVV.